This TCR beta chain was obtained from a study of long-term antiretroviral therapy in people with HIV. Study-wide results and caveats: Controls exceeded HIV repertoires in CDR3 length range. Specimens of blood were obtained during about 2003 to 2017, possibly under older ART regimens. Post-ART samples showed increased diversity that remained below transplant donor control levels.

Researchers report immunoSEQ v3.0 was run at survey level. Profiling relied on immunoSEQ multiplex PCR, and the TCRdb table lists in-frame clones only, not all of them. The repertoire consists of more than 15,000 clones, with around 87% occurring once and the leading ten covering around 12%. Regarding this clone: No antigen is known for it.

Each sample contained about 1-10 million cryopreserved PBMC, thawed before DNA extraction. Trimming took 5 bases from V and 1 from J, leaving 14 bases between them. Germline values: CDR1 MDHEN, CDR2 SYDVKM. This CDR3 region has 15 residues. The sequencing here drew on unsorted PBMCs, taken 0.7 years before starting antiretroviral therapy. The sequence came from a middle-aged man with HIV. The chain recombines TRBV28 with TRBJ1-1; D might be TRBD1 (6 bases). CDR3 nucleotide sequence: TGTGCCAGCAGTGCGATCCCCAGGGGGAACACTGAAGCTTTCTTT. Its protein is CASSAIPRGNTEAFF.